Reported below is one T cell receptor beta chain. Its target antigen remains unknown. Per-base qualities were not stored, and no clone one base away is much larger. These data come from a study of OX40 agonist ivuxolimab in advanced cancers. A note on the overall study: Ivuxolimab, which targeted the costimulatory receptor OX40 (CD134), was an agonistic, fully human IgG2 monoclonal antibody. Intravenous ivuxolimab was administered to patients every 2 weeks at six dose levels: 0.01, 0.1, 0.3, 1.5, 3 and 10 mg/kg. Of the roughly 52 patients in dose escalation, about 20 had hepatocellular carcinoma, approximately 15 had melanoma, 9 had renal cell carcinoma and 9 had head and neck cancer. In the dose-escalation cohort, 82.7% of patients were male, and the mean age was approximately 60 years with a range of roughly 20 to 85. Patients were allowed to have had prior anti-PD-1, anti-PD-L1 or anti-CTLA-4 therapy, and approximately 40% of the dose-escalation patients had been treated with checkpoint inhibitors. Partial responses were achieved by three dose-escalation patients, of whom one had hepatocellular carcinoma and two had cutaneous melanoma. Peripheral TCRbeta sequencing was intended to test whether TCR sequence diversity was altered and clonal T-cell expansion was caused by ivuxolimab. The monotherapy dose-escalation portion (N of about 50 patients) of the phase I ivuxolimab trial is reported in the paper. What the research found in general, with its limitations: At doses of 0.1 to 3.0 mg/kg, clonal expansion of both CD4+ and CD8+ T cells in blood was seen between baseline and week 6. Low levels of normalized T-cell clonal expansion were also seen in some patients who did not respond. Which antigens the clonally expanded peripheral T cells were specific for was not determined. On average, CD8+ T cells showed more expanded clones than CD4+ T cells after ivuxolimab. In the 0.1-3.0 mg/kg groups, partial responders had among the lowest normalized peripheral clonal expansion, particularly in CD8+ T cells.

Genomic DNA was extracted from sorted cells for sequencing of the TCRbeta CDR3 region. The immunoSEQ Assay was used to sequence the TCRbeta CDR3 regions. TCRdb carries this immuneACCESS record with in-frame sequences only. Its versions omit some clonotypes, under half of them owing to an unresolved V gene in the studies checked, with the rest unexplained. The sample data list 77,000 or so clones, and 85% of these were observed just once. The ten largest clones add up to approximately 2.2% of the sample. Patients with autoimmune disease history or receiving systemic immunosuppression were excluded from the trial. In every dose cohort, peripheral blood was drawn for TCR sequencing at baseline, cycle 4 day 1, and cycle 7 day 1. The samples were drawn from a first-in-human, open-label, multicenter phase I dose-escalation trial of ivuxolimab. Adults with locally advanced or metastatic melanoma, renal cell, hepatocellular, or head and neck squamous cell carcinoma were enrolled in the trial. Before TCR sequencing, CD4+ T cells and CD8+ T cells from peripheral blood were sorted into separate populations.

The CDR3 spans 16 residues, from the cysteine through the phenylalanine. Just the 48-base CDR3 DNA is kept, in frame starting at base 1. The trim is 6 bases for V and 6 bases for J, with a gap of 21 bases between the germline ends. Per the germline V gene, MDHEN is the CDR1 and SYDVKM is the CDR2. The chain employs TRBV28 and TRBJ1-5; no D gene is confidently identified. The source is an adult with an advanced solid tumor such as melanoma, head and neck, liver or kidney cancer. The input for sequencing was CD4+ or CD8+ T cells sorted from blood, taken in a trial of the OX40 agonist ivuxolimab. Here the CDR3 is given as CASSPGGFAVPQPQHF. The bases read TGTGCCAGCAGCCCGGGAGGGTTTGCGGTTCCTCAGCCCCAGCATTTT.